Shown below are 7 T cell receptor beta chains from a single sample sequenced in a study of blood T cells in healthy people across ages. Sample-barcoded 5' priming and a J-beta primer mix drove a second PCR of about 6 to 12 cycles. Each CDR3 protein is one row after TCRdb ran MiXCR on the 5' RACE reads. The sample carries hundreds of thousands of distinct CDR3 sequences, more than 40% recorded once. Sequencing was performed on blood. Every receptor here comes from a man aged 55 to 70 in good health.

This clonotype has a handful of counts. The rearrangement links TRBV6-1 to TRBJ2-1, with TRBD2 as a possible D gene (6 bases). This CDR3 spans 15 amino acids. Germline CDR1 is MNHNS and CDR2 is SASEGT. Trimming cost V 1 base and J 9 bases, with 16 bases left between them. This CDR3 is CASSEVRGVGTEQFF. The CDR3 DNA follows: TGTGCCAGCAGTGAAGTCCGCGGGGTGGGGACTGAGCAGTTCTTC.

There are a few counts of this clonotype. The V and J genes are TRBV6-1 and TRBJ2-1; no definite D call. This CDR3 has 15 residues. The ends were cut back, 4 bases at V and 6 bases at J, with 16 bases in the middle. Germline CDR1 reads MNHNS; CDR2 reads SASEGT. For the CDR3, the DNA is TGTGCCAGCAGTGCTGGGCTTACCTATTCCAATGAGCAGTTCTTC. As protein: CASSAGLTYSNEQFF.

This clonotype appeared a few times. V usage is TRBV28 and J usage is TRBJ2-7; TRBD2 is a possible D gene (6 bases). Looked up from germline, CDR1 is MDHEN and CDR2 is SYDVKM. This CDR3 is built from 14 residues. V was trimmed by 2 bases and J by 0 bases, leaving 8 bases between them. CDR3 protein: CASSLLASSYEQYF. The DNA for the CDR3 is TGTGCCAGCAGTTTACTAGCGAGCTCCTACGAGCAGTACTTC.

In its sample, this clonotype was seen a few times. The CDR3 nucleotides read TGTGCCAGCAGCTTAGATGATCGGGGGCCCCGCAGCCGAAACATTCAGTACTTC. This sequence encodes CASSLDDRGPRSRNIQYF. The chain joins TRBV11-2 to TRBJ2-4; TRBD1 or TRBD2 may be the D gene (6 bases each). Germline loops: CDR1 SGHAT, CDR2 FQNNGV. This CDR3 comprises 18 residues. The V gene lost 0 bases and the J gene lost 6 bases, with 21 bases spanning the gap. Filled out from reference TRBV11-2 and TRBJ2-4, the complete variable domain reads EAGVAQSPRYKIIEKRQSVAFWCNPISGHATLYWYQQILGQGPKLLIQFQNNGVVDDSQLPKDRFSAERLKGVDSTLKIQPAKLEDSAVYLCASSLDDRGPRSRNIQYFGAGTRLSVL.

The chain uses TRBV3-1 and TRBJ1-2; TRBD1 agrees at 9 bases. Germline CDR1 LGHDT, CDR2 YNNKEL (reference sequence). The CDR3 runs 16 residues. The trim removed 0 bases at V and 8 bases at J, leaving 10 bases unmatched. CDR3: CASSQEPGQGRRGYTF. CDR3 DNA: TGTGCCAGCAGCCAAGAACCAGGACAGGGGAGGAGAGGCTACACCTTC.

V gene TRBV27 combines with J gene TRBJ2-7, with D perhaps TRBD2 (7 bases). Germline CDR1 reads MNHEY; CDR2 reads SMNVEV (reference sequence). V dropped 7 bases and J dropped 6 bases, with 16 bases sitting between them. CDR3 length: 13 amino acids. The CDR3, as DNA: TGTGCCAGCACCTTGGGGGGGCGGGGCGAGCAGTACTTC. This encodes CASTLGGRGEQYF.

This clonotype appeared a single time. This chain's CDR3 is CASSQERGGFEQFF. CDR3 sequence (DNA): TGCGCCAGCAGCCAAGAGCGGGGCGGGTTTGAGCAGTTCTTC. The V and J genes are TRBV4-1 and TRBJ2-1; a weak D match, TRBD2 (6 bases). Looked up from germline, CDR1 is MGHRA and CDR2 is YSYEKL. Trimming took 0 bases from V and 9 from J, leaving 12 bases between them. This CDR3 is built from 14 residues.